This record looks at one T cell receptor (beta chain) sequence and its context. The CDR3 is made up of 15 amino acids. The germline V gene encodes CDR1 MNHEY and CDR2 SVGAGI. Trimming took off 5 bases at V and 6 bases at J, with 19 bases between the two ends. This entry belongs to a study of blood T cell repertoires in COVID-19. Study at large: Donors in the United States, Italy and Spain gave samples during acute or convalescent COVID-19.

Profiling relied on immunoSEQ multiplex PCR, and the TCRdb table lists in-frame clones only, not all of them. The sample shows roughly 50,000 clones, just over 85% of them seen only once. The TCR comes from a woman older than 75 with acute or convalescent COVID-19. The chain carries TRBV6-5 and TRBJ2-5; a possible D gene is TRBD2 (6 bases). The specimen sequenced was peripheral blood. The DNA of the CDR3 is TGTGCCAGCAGTCGGAGTGGAGGGGCTGATAAGACCCAGTACTTC. This gives the protein CASSRSGGADKTQYF.